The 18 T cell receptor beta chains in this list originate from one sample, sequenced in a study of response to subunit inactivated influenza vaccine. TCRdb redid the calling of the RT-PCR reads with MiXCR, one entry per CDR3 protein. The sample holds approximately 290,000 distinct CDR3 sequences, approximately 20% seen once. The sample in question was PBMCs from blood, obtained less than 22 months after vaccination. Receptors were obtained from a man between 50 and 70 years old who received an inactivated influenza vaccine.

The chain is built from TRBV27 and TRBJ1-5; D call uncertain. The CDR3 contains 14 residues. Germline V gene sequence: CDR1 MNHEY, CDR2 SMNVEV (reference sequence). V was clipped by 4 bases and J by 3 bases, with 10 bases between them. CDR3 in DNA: TGTGCCAGCAGTTCCTACAATAACAATCAGCCCCAGCATTTT. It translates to CASSSYNNNQPQHF.

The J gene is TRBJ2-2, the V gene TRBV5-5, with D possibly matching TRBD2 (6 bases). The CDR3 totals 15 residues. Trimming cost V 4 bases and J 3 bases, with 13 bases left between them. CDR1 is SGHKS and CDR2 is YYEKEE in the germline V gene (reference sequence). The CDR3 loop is CASSRRLADTGELFF. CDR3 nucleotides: TGTGCCAGCAGCCGACGGTTAGCGGACACCGGGGAGCTGTTTTTT.

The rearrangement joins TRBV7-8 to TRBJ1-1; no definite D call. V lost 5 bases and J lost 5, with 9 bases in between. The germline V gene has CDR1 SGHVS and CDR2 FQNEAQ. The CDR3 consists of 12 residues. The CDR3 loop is CASSPYNTEAFF. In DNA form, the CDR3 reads TGTGCCAGCAGCCCCTATAATACTGAAGCTTTCTTT.

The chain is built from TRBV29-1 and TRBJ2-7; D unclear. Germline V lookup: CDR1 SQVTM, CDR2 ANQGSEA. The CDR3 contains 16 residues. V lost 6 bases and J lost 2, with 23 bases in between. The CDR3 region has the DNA TGCAGCGTATCCCGCCCCGGGTCGGGCAGGCCCTACGAGCAGTACTTC. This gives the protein CSVSRPGSGRPYEQYF.

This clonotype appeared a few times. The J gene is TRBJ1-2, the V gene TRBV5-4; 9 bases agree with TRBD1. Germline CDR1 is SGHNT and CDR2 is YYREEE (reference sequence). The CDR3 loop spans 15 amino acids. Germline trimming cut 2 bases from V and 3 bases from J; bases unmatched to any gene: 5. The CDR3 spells CASSFPGQGDYGYTF. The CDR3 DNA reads TGTGCCAGCAGCTTTCCGGGACAGGGAGACTATGGCTACACCTTC. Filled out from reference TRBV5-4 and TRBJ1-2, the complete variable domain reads ETGVTQSPTHLIKTRGQQVTLRCSSQSGHNTVSWYQQALGQGPQFIFQYYREEENGRGNFPPRFSGLQFPNYSSELNVNALELDDSALYLCASSFPGQGDYGYTFGSGTRLTVV.

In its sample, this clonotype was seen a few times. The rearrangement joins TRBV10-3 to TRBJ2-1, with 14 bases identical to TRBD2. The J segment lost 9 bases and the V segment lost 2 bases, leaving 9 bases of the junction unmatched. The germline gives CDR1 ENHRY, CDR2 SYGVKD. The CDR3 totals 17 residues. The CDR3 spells CAISEPTGTSGRSEQFF. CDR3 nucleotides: TGTGCCATCAGTGAGCCTACCGGGACTAGCGGGAGAAGTGAGCAGTTCTTC.

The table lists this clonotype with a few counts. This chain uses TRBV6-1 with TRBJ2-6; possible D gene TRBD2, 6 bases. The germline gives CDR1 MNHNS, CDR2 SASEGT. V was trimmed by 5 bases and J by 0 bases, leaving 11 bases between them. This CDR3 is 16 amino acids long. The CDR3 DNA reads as TGTGCCAGCAGTCGACCAGCGGGCTCTGGGGCCAACGTCCTGACTTTC. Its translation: CASSRPAGSGANVLTF.

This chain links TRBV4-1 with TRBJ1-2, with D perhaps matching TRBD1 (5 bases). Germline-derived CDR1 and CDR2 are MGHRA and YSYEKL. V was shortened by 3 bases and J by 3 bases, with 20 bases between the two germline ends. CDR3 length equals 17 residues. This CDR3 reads CASSHAFRGREDYGYTF. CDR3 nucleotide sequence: TGCGCCAGCAGCCATGCGTTCCGGGGGAGGGAGGACTATGGCTACACCTTC.

CDR3 coding DNA: TGCAGTGCTAGAGATTTGCGGGCAACTAATGAAAAACTGTTTTTT. It yields the protein CSARDLRATNEKLFF. The rearrangement links TRBV20-1 to TRBJ1-4; D call uncertain. Germline-derived CDR1 and CDR2 are DFQATT and SNEGSKA (reference sequence). This CDR3 region has 15 residues. With 0 bases removed from V and 0 bases from J, the gap between germline ends came to 8 bases.

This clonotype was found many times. CDR3 coding DNA: TGTGCCAGCAGTTACCGGGCCCTCACAGATACGCAGTATTTT. Protein sequence: CASSYRALTDTQYF. V gene TRBV6-5 combines with J gene TRBJ2-3; D not resolved. Deletions cut 2 bases from V and 2 bases from J, with 8 bases between. Germline V gene data show CDR1 as MNHEY and CDR2 as SVGAGI. The CDR3 has 14 residues.

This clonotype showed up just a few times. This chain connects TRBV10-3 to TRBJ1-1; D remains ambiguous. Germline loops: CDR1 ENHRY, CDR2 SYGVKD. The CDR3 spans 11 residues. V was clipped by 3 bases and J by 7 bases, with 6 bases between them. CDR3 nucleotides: TGTGCCATCAGTGACACGGGTGAAGCTTTCTTT. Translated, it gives CAISDTGEAFF.

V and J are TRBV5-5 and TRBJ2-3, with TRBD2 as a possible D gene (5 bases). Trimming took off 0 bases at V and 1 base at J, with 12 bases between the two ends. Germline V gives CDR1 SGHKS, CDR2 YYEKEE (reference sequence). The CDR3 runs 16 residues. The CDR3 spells CASSLGAGLGTDTQYF. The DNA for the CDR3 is TGTGCCAGCAGCTTGGGGGCCGGACTGGGCACAGATACGCAGTATTTT.

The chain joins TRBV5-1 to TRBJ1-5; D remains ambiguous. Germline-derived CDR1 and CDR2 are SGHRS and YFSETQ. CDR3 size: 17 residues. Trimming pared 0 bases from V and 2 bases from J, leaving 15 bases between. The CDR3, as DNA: TGCGCCAGCAGCTTGGGGCCGGCGGGAACGGGCAATCAGCCCCAGCATTTT. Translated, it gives CASSLGPAGTGNQPQHF.

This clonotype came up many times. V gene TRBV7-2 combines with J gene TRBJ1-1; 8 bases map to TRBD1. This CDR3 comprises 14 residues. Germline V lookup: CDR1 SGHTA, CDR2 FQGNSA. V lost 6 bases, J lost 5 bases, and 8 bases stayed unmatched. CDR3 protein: CASSLQGARTEAFF. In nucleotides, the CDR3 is TGTGCCAGCAGTCTCCAGGGGGCAAGGACTGAAGCTTTCTTT.

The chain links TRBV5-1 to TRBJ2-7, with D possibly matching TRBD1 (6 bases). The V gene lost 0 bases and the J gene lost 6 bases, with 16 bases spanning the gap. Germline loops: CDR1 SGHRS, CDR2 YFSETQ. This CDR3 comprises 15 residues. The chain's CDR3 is CASSLEVLGAGEQYF. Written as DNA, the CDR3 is TGCGCCAGCAGCTTGGAGGTGCTGGGGGCGGGCGAGCAGTACTTC.

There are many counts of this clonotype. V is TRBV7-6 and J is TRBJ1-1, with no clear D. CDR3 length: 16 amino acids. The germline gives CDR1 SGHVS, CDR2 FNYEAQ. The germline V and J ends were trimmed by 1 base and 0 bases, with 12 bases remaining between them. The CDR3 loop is CASSLVAGTMNTEAFF. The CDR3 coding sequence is TGTGCCAGCAGCTTAGTTGCAGGTACCATGAACACTGAAGCTTTCTTT.

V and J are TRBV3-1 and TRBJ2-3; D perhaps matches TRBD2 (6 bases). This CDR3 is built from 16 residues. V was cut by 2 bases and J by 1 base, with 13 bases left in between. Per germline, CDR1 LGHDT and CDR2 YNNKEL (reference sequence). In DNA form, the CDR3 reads TGTGCCAGCAGCCAACCCGGGCGGAGGGGCACAGATACGCAGTATTTT. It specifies CASSQPGRRGTDTQYF.

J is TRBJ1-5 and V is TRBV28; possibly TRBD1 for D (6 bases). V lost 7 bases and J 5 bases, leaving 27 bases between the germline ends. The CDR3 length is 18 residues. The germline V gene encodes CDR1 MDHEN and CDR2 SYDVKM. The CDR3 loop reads CASTGGRRGWVEDQPQHF. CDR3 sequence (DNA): TGTGCCAGCACCGGTGGGCGAAGGGGGTGGGTTGAGGATCAGCCCCAGCATTTT.